This T cell receptor beta chain emerged from a study of CD4+ T cells in melanoma. Study outcomes and limitations: Diverse differentiation states were reported for melanoma neoantigen-specific CD4+ T cells. A reported correlation linked neoantigen-specific CD4+ T cells to CD8+, macrophage and B cell function.

The V end lost 6 bases, the J end lost 1 base, and 9 bases lay between the germline ends. The CDR3 consists of 13 residues. Germline V gene lookup returns CDR1 SGHAT and CDR2 FQNNGV. The protocol was immunoSEQ multiplex PCR, while the TCRdb copy is restricted to in-frame clones and leaves out a portion. Here the sample spans some 9,500 clones, roughly two thirds being singletons. With respect to this clone: Its target is unknown.

The clonotype was recovered from a human donor with melanoma. This sequence joins TRBV11-2 and TRBJ1-1, with a possible D match to TRBD1 (5 bases). Sequenced sample: cells from a culture (not recorded whether cultured in vitro). CDR3 nucleotide sequence: TGTGCCAGCAGAGACAGACGGAACACTGAAGCTTTCTTT. Its translation: CASRDRRNTEAFF.